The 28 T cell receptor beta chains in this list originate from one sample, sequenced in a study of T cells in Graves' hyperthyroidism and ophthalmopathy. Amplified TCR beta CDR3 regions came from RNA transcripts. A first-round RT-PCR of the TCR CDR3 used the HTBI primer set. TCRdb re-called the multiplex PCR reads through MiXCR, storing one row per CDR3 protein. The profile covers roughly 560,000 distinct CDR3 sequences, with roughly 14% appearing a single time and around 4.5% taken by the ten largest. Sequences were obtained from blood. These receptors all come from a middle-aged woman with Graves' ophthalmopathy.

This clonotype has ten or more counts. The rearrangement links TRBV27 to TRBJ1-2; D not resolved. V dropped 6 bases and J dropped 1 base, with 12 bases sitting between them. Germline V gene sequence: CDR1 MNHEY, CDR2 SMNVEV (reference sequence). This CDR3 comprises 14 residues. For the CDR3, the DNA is TGTGCCAGCAGGCCGCGTACACTTAACTATGGCTACACCTTC. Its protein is CASRPRTLNYGYTF.

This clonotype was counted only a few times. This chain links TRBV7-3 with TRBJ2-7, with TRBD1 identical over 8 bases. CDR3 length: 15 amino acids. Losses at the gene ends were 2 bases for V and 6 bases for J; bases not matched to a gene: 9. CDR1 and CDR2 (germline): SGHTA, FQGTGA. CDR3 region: CASSLWAGQGSEQYF. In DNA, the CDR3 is TGTGCCAGCAGCTTATGGGCCGGACAGGGATCCGAGCAGTACTTC. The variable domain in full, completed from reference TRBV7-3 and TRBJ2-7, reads GAGVSQTPSNKVTEKGKYVELRCDPISGHTALYWYRQSLGQGPEFLIYFQGTGAADDSGLPNDRFFAVRPEGSVSTLKIQRTERGDSAVYLCASSLWAGQGSEQYFGPGTRLTVT.

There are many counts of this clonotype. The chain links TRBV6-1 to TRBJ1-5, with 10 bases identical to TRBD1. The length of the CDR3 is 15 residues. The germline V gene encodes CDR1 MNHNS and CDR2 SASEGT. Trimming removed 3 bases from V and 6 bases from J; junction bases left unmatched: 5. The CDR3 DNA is TGTGCCAGCAGTGAGGACAGGGGGGGTAGTCAGCCCCAGCATTTT. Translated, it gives CASSEDRGGSQPQHF.

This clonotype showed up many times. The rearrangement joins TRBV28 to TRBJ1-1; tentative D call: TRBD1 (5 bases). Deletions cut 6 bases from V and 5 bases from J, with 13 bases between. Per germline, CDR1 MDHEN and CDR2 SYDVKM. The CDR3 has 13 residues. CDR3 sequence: CASRRQSGTEAFF. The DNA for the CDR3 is TGTGCCAGCAGGAGACAGTCAGGGACTGAAGCTTTCTTT.

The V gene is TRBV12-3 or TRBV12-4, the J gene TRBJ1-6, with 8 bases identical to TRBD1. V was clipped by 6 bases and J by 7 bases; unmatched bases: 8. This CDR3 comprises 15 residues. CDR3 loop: CASRLLGQGNSPLHF. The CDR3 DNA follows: TGTGCCAGCAGGCTCCTTGGACAGGGCAATTCACCCCTCCACTTT.

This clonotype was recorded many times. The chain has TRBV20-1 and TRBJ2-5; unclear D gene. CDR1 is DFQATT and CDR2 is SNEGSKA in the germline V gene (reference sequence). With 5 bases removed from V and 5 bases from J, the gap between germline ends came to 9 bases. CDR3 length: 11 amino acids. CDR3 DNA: TGCAGTGCTGTCATCAAGGAGACCCAGTACTTC. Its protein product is CSAVIKETQYF.

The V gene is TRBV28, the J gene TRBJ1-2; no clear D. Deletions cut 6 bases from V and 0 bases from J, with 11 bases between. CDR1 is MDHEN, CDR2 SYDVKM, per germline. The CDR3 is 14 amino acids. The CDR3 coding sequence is TGTGCCAGCAGACAAACAGTACCTAACTATGGCTACACCTTC. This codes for CASRQTVPNYGYTF.

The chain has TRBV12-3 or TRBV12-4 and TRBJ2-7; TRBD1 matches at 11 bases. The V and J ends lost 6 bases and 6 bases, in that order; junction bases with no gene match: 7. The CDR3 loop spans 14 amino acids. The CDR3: CASRPGTGGGEQYF. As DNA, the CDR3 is TGTGCCAGCAGACCCGGGACAGGGGGAGGCGAGCAGTACTTC.

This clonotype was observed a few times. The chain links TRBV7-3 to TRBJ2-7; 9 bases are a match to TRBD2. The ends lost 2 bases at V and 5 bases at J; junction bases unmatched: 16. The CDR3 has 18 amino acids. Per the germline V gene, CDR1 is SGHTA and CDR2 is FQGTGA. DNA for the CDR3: TGTGCCAGCAGCTTATCTGGAAATAGCGGGAGTCTTCGGGACGAGCAGTACTTC. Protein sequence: CASSLSGNSGSLRDEQYF.

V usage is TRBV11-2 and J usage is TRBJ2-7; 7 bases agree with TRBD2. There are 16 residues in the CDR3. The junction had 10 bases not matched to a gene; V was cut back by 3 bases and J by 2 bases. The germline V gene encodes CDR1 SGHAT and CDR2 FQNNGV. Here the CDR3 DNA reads TGTGCCAGCAGCTTTTTACTAGCGCCCCTTACCTACGAGCAGTACTTC. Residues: CASSFLLAPLTYEQYF.

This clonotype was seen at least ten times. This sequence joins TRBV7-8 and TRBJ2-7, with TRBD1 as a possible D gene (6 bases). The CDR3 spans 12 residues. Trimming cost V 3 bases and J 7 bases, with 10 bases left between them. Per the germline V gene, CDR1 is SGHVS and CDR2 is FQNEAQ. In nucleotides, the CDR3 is TGTGCCAGCAGCTTCCCCGACAGGGAGCAGTACTTC. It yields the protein CASSFPDREQYF. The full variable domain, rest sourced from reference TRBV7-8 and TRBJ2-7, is GAGVSQSPRYKVAKRGQDVALRCDPISGHVSLFWYQQALGQGPEFLTYFQNEAQLDKSGLPSDRFFAERPEGSVSTLKIQRTQQEDSAVYLCASSFPDREQYFGPGTRLTVT.

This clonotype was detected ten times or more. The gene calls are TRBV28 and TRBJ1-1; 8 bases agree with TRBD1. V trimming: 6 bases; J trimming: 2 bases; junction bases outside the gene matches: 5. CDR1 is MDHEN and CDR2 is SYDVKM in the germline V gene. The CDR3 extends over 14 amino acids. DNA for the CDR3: TGTGCCAGCAGAACTCCAGGGGGCAACACTGAAGCTTTCTTT. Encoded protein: CASRTPGGNTEAFF.

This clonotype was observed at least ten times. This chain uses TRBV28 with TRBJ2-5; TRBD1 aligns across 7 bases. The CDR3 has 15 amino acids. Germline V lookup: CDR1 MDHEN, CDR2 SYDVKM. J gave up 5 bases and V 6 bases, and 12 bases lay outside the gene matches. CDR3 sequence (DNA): TGTGCCAGCAGCTACGCCCACAGGGGTGACGAGACCCAGTACTTC. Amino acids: CASSYAHRGDETQYF.

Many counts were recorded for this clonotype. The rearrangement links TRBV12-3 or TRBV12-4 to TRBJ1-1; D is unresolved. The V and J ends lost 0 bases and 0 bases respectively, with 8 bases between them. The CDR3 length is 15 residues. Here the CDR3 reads CASSLALDLNTEAFF. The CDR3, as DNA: TGTGCCAGCAGTTTAGCCCTGGACCTGAACACTGAAGCTTTCTTT.

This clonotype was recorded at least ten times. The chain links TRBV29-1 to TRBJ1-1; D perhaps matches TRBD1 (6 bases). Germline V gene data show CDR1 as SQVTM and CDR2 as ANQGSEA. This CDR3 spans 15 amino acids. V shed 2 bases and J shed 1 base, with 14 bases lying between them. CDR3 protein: CSVENTGTQNTEAFF. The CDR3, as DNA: TGCAGCGTTGAAAACACCGGGACACAGAACACTGAAGCTTTCTTT. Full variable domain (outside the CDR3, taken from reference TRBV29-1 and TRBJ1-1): SAVISQKPSRDICQRGTSLTIQCQVDSQVTMMFWYRQQPGQSLTLIATANQGSEATYESGFVIDKFPISRPNLTFSTLTVSNMSPEDSSIYLCSVENTGTQNTEAFFGQGTRLTVV.

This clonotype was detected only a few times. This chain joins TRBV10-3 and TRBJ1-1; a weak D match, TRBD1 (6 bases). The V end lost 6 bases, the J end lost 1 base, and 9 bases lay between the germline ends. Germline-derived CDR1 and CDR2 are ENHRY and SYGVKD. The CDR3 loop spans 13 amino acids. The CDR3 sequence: CAIRGDTNTEAFF. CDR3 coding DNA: TGTGCCATCAGAGGGGACACGAACACTGAAGCTTTCTTT.

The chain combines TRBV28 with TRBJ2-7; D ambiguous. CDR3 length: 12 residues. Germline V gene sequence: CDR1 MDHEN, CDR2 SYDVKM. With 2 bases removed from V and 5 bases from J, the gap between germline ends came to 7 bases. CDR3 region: CASSLAMDEQYF. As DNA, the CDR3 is TGTGCCAGCAGTTTAGCCATGGACGAGCAGTACTTC.

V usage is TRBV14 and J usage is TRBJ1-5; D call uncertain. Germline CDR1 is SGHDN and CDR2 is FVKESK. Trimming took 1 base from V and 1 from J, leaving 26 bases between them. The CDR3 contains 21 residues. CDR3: CASSQGGKSPPGRTSNQPQHF. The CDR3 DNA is TGTGCCAGCAGCCAAGGCGGGAAAAGCCCTCCGGGCAGGACCAGCAATCAGCCCCAGCATTTT.

The CDR3, as DNA: TGTGCCAGCAGTTACGGGGGCCCCGGAGAGACCCAGTACTTC. This translates into CASSYGGPGETQYF. The V and J genes are TRBV6-5 and TRBJ2-5; tentatively, D is TRBD1 (6 bases). The CDR3 sequence is 14 residues long. Germline V gives CDR1 MNHEY, CDR2 SVGAGI. With 2 bases removed from V and 4 bases from J, the gap between germline ends came to 11 bases.

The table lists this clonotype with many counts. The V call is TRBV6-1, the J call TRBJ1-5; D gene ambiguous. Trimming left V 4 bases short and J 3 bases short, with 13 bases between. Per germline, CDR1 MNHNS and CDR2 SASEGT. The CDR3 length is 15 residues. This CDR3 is CASSAGPLPNQPQHF. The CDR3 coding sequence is TGTGCCAGCAGTGCGGGCCCCCTCCCCAATCAGCCCCAGCATTTT.

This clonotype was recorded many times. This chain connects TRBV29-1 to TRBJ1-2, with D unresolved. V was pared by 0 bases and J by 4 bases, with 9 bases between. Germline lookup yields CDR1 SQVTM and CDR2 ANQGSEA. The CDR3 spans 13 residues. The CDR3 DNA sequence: TGCAGCGTTGAAGATTCCAGGTTCTATGGCTACACCTTC. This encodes CSVEDSRFYGYTF.

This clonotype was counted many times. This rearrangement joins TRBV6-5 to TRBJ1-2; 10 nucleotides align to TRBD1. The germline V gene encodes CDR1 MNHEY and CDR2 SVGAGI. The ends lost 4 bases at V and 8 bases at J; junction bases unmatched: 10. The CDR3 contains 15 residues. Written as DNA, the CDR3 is TGTGCCAGCAGTTTACGACAGGGGGCGATGGGCGGCTACACCTTC. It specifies CASSLRQGAMGGYTF.

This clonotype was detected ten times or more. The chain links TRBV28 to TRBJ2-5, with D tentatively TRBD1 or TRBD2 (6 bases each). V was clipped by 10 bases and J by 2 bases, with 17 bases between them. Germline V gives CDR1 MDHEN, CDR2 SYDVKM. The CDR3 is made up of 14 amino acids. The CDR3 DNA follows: TGTGCCACCTTAAGTGGGGGGCCTCAAGAGACCCAGTACTTC. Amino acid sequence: CATLSGGPQETQYF.

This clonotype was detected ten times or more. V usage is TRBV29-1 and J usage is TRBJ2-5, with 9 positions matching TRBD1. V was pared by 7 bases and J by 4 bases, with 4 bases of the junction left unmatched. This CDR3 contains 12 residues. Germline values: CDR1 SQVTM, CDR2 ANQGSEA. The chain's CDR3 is CSAEDRGETQYF. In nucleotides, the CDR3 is TGCAGCGCCGAGGACAGGGGAGAGACCCAGTACTTC.

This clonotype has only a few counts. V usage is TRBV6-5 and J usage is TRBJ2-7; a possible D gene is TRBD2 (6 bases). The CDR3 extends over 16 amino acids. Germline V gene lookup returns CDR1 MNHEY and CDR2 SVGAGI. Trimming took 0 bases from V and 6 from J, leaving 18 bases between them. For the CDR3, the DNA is TGTGCCAGCAGTTACTCGTTCGGGAGAGTCAGTGGCGAGCAGTACTTC. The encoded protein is CASSYSFGRVSGEQYF.

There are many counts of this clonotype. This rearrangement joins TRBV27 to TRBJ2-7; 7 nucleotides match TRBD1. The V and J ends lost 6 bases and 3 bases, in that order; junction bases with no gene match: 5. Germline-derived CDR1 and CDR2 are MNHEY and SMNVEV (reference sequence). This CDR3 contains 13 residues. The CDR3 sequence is CASSNRGDYEQYF. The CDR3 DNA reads TGTGCCAGCAGCAACAGGGGAGACTACGAGCAGTACTTC.

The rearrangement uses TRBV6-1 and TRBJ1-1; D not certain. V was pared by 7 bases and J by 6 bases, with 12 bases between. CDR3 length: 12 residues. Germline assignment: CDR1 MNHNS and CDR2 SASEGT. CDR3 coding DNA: TGTGCCAGCAAGAGGAGAAACGCTGAAGCTTTCTTT. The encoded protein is CASKRRNAEAFF.

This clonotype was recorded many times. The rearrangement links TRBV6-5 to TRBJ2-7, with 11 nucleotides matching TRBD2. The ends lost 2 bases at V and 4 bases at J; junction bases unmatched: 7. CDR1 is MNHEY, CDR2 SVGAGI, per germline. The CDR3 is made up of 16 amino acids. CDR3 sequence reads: CASSYDDSGRGYEQYF. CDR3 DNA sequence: TGTGCCAGCAGTTACGATGATAGCGGGAGGGGTTACGAGCAGTACTTC.